This is a list of T cell receptor beta chains from one sample in a study of blood T cell repertoires in COVID-19. Clones were read by immunoSEQ multiplex PCR, and TCRdb kept only the in-frame ones, dropping some. The sample includes around 140,000 clones, roughly four fifths of them seen just once. The sequenced material came from PBMCs or T cells enriched from blood (not recorded which). The receptors were gathered from a man in his forties or fifties with acute COVID-19. The conserved cysteine and the conserved F or W are not part of the CDR3 here. Each record gives: V gene, J gene, CDR3 protein.

V gene: TRBV27; J gene: TRBJ1-1; CDR3 protein: ASSQGFGNTEAF
V gene: TRBV7-2; J gene: TRBJ1-5; CDR3 protein: ASSPDNYSNQPQH
V gene: TRBV27; J gene: TRBJ2-2; CDR3 protein: ASSLRGTGELF
V gene: TRBV10-3; J gene: TRBJ2-7; CDR3 protein: AISETSGGVYEQY
V gene: TRBV18; J gene: TRBJ1-2; CDR3 protein: ASSTTGVSGYT
V gene: TRBV28; J gene: TRBJ1-1; CDR3 protein: ASSPPSVGTEAF
V gene: TRBV20-1; J gene: TRBJ1-5; CDR3 protein: SASWTGGIRGNQPQH
V gene: TRBV2; J gene: TRBJ2-1; CDR3 protein: ASSDVLPSYNEQF
V gene: TRBV19; J gene: TRBJ2-1; CDR3 protein: ASRPRLAGDNEQF
V gene: TRBV7-7; J gene: TRBJ1-4; CDR3 protein: ASSPGQGASEKLF
V gene: TRBV9; J gene: TRBJ1-3; CDR3 protein: ASSVRGGAGNTIY
V gene: TRBV19; J gene: TRBJ2-5; CDR3 protein: ASSTREQGRSETQY
V gene: TRBV7-3; J gene: TRBJ2-2; CDR3 protein: ASSSTSGGPGTGELF
V gene: TRBV6-5; J gene: TRBJ2-7; CDR3 protein: ASITNRGQGEQY
V gene: TRBV11-2; J gene: TRBJ2-2; CDR3 protein: ASNLRGNTGELF
V gene: TRBV18; J gene: TRBJ2-5; CDR3 protein: ASTGSQETQY
V gene: TRBV19; J gene: TRBJ2-5; CDR3 protein: ASSPRLLAGSGRETQY
V gene: TRBV24-1; J gene: TRBJ1-1; CDR3 protein: ATSDFRDSTLMNTEAF
V gene: TRBV7-6; J gene: TRBJ1-4; CDR3 protein: ASSFGGVSTNEKLF
V gene: TRBV18; J gene: TRBJ2-7; CDR3 protein: ASSRGTGAYEQY
V gene: TRBV7-9; J gene: TRBJ2-7; CDR3 protein: ASSFLHLDEQY
V gene: TRBV28; J gene: TRBJ1-5; CDR3 protein: ASHNSNQPQH
V gene: TRBV9; J gene: TRBJ2-5; CDR3 protein: ASSVVAGEGETQY
V gene: TRBV24-1; J gene: TRBJ2-3; CDR3 protein: ATSDLHTKNTQY
V gene: TRBV21-1; J gene: TRBJ2-7; CDR3 protein: ASKSGTGHITYEQY